Below are 8 T cell receptor beta chains sequenced from a single sample in a study of blood T cell repertoires in COVID-19. The protocol was immunoSEQ multiplex PCR, while the TCRdb copy is restricted to in-frame clones and leaves out a portion. The sample has 200,000 or so clones; about 88% are singletons. The source material was PBMCs or T cells enriched from blood (not recorded which). The receptors come from a woman aged 25 to 45 who had recovered from COVID-19.

The rearrangement uses TRBV27 and TRBJ2-2; 8 nucleotides line up with TRBD1. CDR1 and CDR2 from the germline V gene are MNHEY and SMNVEV (reference sequence). The CDR3 has 15 residues. The junction had 10 bases not matched to a gene; V was cut back by 6 bases and J by 7 bases. The CDR3 DNA is TGTGCCAGCAGCTTTTCCACAGGGGGTAACGGGGAGCTGTTTTTT. It specifies CASSFSTGGNGELFF.

The V call is TRBV3-1 (or the pseudogene TRBV3-2), the J call TRBJ2-7; D unresolved. Germline V CDR1 and CDR2: LGHDT, YNNKEL (reference sequence). This CDR3 contains 12 residues. The germline V and J ends were trimmed by 1 base and 6 bases, with 7 bases remaining between them. CDR3 sequence (DNA): TGTGCCAGCAGCCAAGTACAGACCGAGCAGTACTTC. Protein sequence: CASSQVQTEQYF.

The chain uses TRBV6-2 or TRBV6-3 and TRBJ1-5; possible D gene TRBD1, 6 bases. The V gene's germline CDR1 is MNHEY and CDR2 SVGEGT. Trimming left V 0 bases short and J 0 bases short, with 12 bases between. The CDR3 runs 17 residues. Written as DNA, the CDR3 is TGTGCCAGCAGTTACTCGATTAGGGGGTATAGCAATCAGCCCCAGCATTTT. Amino acid sequence: CASSYSIRGYSNQPQHF.

The CDR3 DNA is TGTGCCAGCAGTGTCACTAGCGGGGGGGCCGGGGATACGCAGTATTTT. It is translated as CASSVTSGGAGDTQYF. The rearrangement uses TRBV6-4 and TRBJ2-3; 13 bases are shared with TRBD2. The V and J ends lost 4 bases and 6 bases, in that order; junction bases with no gene match: 7. The CDR3 has 16 amino acids. Per the germline V gene, CDR1 is MRHNA and CDR2 is SNTAGT.

This chain uses TRBV7-3 with TRBJ1-1; 7 positions agree with TRBD1. The CDR3 covers 13 residues. Germline V gene lookup returns CDR1 SGHTA and CDR2 FQGTGA. V lost 6 bases to trimming and J lost 6 bases; unmatched junction nucleotides: 7. The CDR3 DNA reads TGTGCCAGCAGTCCTCAGGGGGTCGCTGAAGCTTTCTTT. It codes for CASSPQGVAEAFF.

The chain couples TRBV18 to TRBJ2-1; 9 nucleotides align to TRBD2. Germline lookup yields CDR1 KGHSH and CDR2 LQKENI. CDR3 length: 17 residues. V dropped 1 base and J dropped 4; count of bases not matched to a gene: 8. CDR3 in amino acids: CASSPRNSGGQYNEQFF. The CDR3 coding sequence is TGTGCCAGCTCACCACGTAATAGCGGGGGACAGTACAATGAGCAGTTCTTC.

V is TRBV6-2 or TRBV6-3 and J is TRBJ2-7, with 8 bases matching TRBD1. The CDR3 totals 14 residues. In germline, CDR1 is MNHEY, CDR2 SVGEGT. The ends lost 5 bases at V and 3 bases at J; junction bases unmatched: 6. The CDR3: CASSIDRGSYEQYF. The CDR3 nucleotides are TGTGCCAGCAGTATTGACAGGGGAAGCTACGAGCAGTACTTC.

The chain couples TRBV7-3 to TRBJ2-3, with 9 bases that match TRBD2. Germline values: CDR1 SGHTA, CDR2 FQGTGA. This CDR3 has 15 amino acids. Unmatched junction bases numbered 10, after V lost 5 bases and J lost 7 bases. The DNA of the CDR3 is TGTGCCAGCAGCCCCGGGCTAGCGGGGTCTTATACGCAGTATTTT. Its protein is CASSPGLAGSYTQYF.